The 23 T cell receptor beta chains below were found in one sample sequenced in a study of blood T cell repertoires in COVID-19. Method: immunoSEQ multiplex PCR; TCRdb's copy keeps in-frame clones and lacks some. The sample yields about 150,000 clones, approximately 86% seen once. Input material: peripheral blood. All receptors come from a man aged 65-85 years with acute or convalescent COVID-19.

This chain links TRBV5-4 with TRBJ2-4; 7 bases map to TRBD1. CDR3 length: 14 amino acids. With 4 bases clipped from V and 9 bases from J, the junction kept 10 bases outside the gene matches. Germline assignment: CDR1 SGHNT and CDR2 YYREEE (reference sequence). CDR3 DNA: TGTGCCAGCAGCACTCGGGACAGCGATGGCATTCAGTACTTC. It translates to CASSTRDSDGIQYF. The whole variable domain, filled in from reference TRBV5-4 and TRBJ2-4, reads ETGVTQSPTHLIKTRGQQVTLRCSSQSGHNTVSWYQQALGQGPQFIFQYYREEENGRGNFPPRFSGLQFPNYSSELNVNALELDDSALYLCASSTRDSDGIQYFGAGTRLSVL.

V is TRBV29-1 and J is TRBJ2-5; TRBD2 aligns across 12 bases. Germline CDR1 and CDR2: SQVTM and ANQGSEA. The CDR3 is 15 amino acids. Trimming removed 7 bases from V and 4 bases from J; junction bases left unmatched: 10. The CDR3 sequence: CSAGTSGFGGETQYF. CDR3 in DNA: TGCAGCGCCGGGACTAGCGGGTTTGGAGGAGAGACCCAGTACTTC.

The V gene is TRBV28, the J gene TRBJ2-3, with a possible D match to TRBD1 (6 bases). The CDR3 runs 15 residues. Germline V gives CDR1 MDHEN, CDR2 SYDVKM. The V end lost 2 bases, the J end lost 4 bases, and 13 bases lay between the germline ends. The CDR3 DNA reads TGTGCCAGCAGTTTAGAAGGTGGGGGCCCAGATACGCAGTATTTT. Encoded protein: CASSLEGGGPDTQYF.

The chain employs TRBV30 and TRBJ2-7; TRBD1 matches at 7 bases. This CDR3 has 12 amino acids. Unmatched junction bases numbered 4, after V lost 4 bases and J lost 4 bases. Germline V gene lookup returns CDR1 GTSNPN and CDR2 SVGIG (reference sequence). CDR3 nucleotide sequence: TGTGCCTGGAATTCAGGGGGATACGAGCAGTACTTC. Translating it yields CAWNSGGYEQYF.

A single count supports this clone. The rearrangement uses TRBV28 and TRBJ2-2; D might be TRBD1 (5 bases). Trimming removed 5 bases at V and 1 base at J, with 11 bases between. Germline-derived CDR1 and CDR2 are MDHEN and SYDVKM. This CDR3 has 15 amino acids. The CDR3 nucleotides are TGTGCCAGCAGTCGACAGTTATGGAACACCGGGGAGCTGTTTTTT. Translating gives CASSRQLWNTGELFF.

DNA of the CDR3: TGTGCCAGCAGCAAAGCGGTTGGGGCTAGCGGGAGTATCTATGAGCAGTACTTC. Its translation is CASSKAVGASGSIYEQYF. The chain joins TRBV21-1 to TRBJ2-7; the D call of TRBD2 is as the table states it, not checked on the DNA. TRBV21-1 is a documented pseudogene. The CDR3 runs to 18 residues.

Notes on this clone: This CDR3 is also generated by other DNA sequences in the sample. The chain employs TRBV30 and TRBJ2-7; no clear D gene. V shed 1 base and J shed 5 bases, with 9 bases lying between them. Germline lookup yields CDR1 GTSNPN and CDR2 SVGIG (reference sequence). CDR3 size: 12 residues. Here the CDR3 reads CAWSGGGDEQYF. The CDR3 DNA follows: TGTGCCTGGAGTGGAGGCGGAGACGAGCAGTACTTC.

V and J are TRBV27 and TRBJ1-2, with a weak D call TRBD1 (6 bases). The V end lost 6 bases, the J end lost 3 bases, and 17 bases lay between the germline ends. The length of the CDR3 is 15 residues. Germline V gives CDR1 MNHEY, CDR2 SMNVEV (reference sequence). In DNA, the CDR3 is TGTGCCAGCAGGCCAAAACCCGACAGGTACTATGGCTACACCTTC. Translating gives CASRPKPDRYYGYTF.

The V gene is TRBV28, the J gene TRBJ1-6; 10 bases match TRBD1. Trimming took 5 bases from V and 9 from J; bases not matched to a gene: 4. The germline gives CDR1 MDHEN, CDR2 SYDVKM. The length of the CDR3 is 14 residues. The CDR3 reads CASSLGTGASPLHF. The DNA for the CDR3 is TGTGCCAGCAGTCTCGGGACAGGGGCTTCACCCCTCCACTTT.

The CDR3 sequence: CASSYDSSGNTIYF. Here the CDR3 DNA reads TGTGCCAGCAGTTACGACAGCTCTGGAAACACCATATATTTT. The gene calls are TRBV6-6 and TRBJ1-3; weak D call: TRBD1 (5 bases). With 2 bases removed from V and 0 bases from J, the gap between germline ends came to 5 bases. CDR1 is MNHNY and CDR2 is SVGAGI in the germline V gene (reference sequence). The CDR3 extends over 14 amino acids.

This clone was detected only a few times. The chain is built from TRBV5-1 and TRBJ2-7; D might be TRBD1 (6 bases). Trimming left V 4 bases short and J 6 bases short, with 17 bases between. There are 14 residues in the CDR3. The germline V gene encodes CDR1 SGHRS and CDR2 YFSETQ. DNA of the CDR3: TGCGCCAGCAGCGTCGAACTGACAGGAGCCGAGCAGTACTTC. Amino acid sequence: CASSVELTGAEQYF.

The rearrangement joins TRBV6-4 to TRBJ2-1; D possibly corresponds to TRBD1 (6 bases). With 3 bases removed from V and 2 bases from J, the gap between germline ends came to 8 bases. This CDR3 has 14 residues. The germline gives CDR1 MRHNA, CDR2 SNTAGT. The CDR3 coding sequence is TGTGCCAGCAGTGATGGACAGCCCTACAATGAGCAGTTCTTC. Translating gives CASSDGQPYNEQFF.

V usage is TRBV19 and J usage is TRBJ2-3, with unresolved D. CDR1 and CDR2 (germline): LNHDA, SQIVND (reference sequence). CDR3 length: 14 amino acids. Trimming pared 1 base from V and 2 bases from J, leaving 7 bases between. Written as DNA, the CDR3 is TGTGCCAGTAGTATAGTAGTATACACAGATACGCAGTATTTT. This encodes CASSIVVYTDTQYF.

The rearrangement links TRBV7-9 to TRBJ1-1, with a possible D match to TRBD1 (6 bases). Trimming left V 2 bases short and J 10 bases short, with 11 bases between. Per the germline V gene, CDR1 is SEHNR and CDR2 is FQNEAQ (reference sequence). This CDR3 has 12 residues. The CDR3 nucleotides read TGTGCCAGCAGCTTATCCACAGGGAGAGCTTTCTTT. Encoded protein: CASSLSTGRAFF.

This CDR3 reads CASSERSGAGNEQFF. The CDR3 nucleotides are TGTGCCAGCAGTGAAAGATCGGGAGCCGGCAATGAGCAGTTCTTC. The chain has TRBV2 and TRBJ2-1; the D gene is possibly TRBD2 (6 bases). CDR3 length: 15 amino acids. V was pared by 2 bases and J by 6 bases, with 14 bases between. The germline V gene encodes CDR1 SNHLY and CDR2 FYNNEI. Using reference TRBV2 and TRBJ2-1 for the parts outside the CDR3, the full variable domain is EPEVTQTPSHQVTQMGQEVILRCVPISNHLYFYWYRQILGQKVEFLVSFYNNEISEKSEIFDDQFSVERPDGSNFTLKIRSTKLEDSAMYFCASSERSGAGNEQFFGPGTRLTVL.

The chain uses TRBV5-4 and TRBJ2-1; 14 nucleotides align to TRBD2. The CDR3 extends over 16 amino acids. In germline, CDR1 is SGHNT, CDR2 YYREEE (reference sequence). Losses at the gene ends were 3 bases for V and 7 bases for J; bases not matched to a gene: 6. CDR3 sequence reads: CASSSPGLAGVNEQFF. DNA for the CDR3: TGTGCCAGCAGCTCGCCGGGACTAGCGGGAGTTAATGAGCAGTTCTTC.

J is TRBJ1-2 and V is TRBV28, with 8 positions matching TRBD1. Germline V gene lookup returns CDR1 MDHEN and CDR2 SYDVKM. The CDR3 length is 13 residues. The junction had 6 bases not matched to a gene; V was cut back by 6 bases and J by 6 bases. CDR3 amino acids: CASSRDRRDGYTF. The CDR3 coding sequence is TGTGCCAGCAGCCGGGACAGGAGGGATGGCTACACCTTC.

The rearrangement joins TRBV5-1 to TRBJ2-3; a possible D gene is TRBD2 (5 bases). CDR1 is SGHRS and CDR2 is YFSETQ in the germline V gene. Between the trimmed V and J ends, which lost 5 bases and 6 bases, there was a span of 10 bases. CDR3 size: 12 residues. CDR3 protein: CASRYSEDTQYF. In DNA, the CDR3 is TGCGCCAGCAGGTATAGCGAGGATACGCAGTATTTT.

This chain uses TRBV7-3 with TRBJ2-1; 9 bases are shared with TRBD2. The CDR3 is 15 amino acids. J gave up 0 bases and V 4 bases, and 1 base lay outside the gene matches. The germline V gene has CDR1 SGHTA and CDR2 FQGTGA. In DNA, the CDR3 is TGTGCCAGCAGCTCGACTAGCGGCTCCTACAATGAGCAGTTCTTC. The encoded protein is CASSSTSGSYNEQFF.

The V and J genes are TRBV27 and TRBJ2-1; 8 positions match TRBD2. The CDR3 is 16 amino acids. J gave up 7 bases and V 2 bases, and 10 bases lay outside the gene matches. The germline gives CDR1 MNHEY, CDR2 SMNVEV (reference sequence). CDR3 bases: TGTGCCAGCAGTTTAAGGTTGGCGGGAGGTCTAAATGAGCAGTTCTTC. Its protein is CASSLRLAGGLNEQFF.

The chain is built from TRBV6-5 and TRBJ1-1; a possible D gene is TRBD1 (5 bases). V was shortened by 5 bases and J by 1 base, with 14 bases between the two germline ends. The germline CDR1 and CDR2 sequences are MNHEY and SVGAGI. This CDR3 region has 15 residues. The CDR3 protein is CASSPFGGENTEAFF. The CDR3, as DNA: TGTGCCAGCAGTCCTTTCGGAGGGGAGAACACTGAAGCTTTCTTT.

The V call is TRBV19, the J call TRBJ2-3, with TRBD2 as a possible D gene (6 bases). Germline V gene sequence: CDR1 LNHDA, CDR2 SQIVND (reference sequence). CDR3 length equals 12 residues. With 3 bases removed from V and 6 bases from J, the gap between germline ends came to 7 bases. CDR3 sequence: CASSIRGDTQYF. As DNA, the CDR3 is TGTGCCAGTAGTATCCGGGGGGATACGCAGTATTTT.

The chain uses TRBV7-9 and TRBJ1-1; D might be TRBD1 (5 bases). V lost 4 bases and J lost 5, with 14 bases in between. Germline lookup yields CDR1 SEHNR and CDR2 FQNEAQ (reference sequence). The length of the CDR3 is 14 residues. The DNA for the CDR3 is TGTGCCAGCAGCTCCTCCGGGGGTCGGACTGAAGCTTTCTTT. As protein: CASSSSGGRTEAFF.